This T cell receptor beta chain derives from a study of graft-versus-host responses after intestinal transplantation. On the study more broadly: The whole recipient group had anti-thymocyte globulin induction followed by tacrolimus and steroids for about three years.

The CDR3 covers 17 residues. The V gene end was trimmed by 0 bases and the J gene end by 0 bases; junction bases not matched to a gene: 2. Germline CDR1 LNHDA, CDR2 SQIVND (reference sequence). Data came from immunoSEQ multiplex PCR; TCRdb stores just in-frame clones and leaves some out. The data contain some 110,000 clones, around 94% of them seen just once; the ten biggest clones take up 1.2%. Study-wide results and caveats: GvH clones appeared in recipient marrow, some first in ileum or blood. When patients had graft-donor T cell macrochimerism, their allografts held high graft-versus-host to host-versus-graft clonal ratios.

A note on this clone: Its antigen is as yet unknown.

Sequences were derived from unstimulated CD8+ T cells sorted from spleen or lymph node cells, sampled before transplant. This sequence originates from a human donor who was the organ donor for an intestinal transplant. The V gene is TRBV19, the J gene TRBJ2-3; 11 bases agree with TRBD2. The CDR3 region has the DNA TGTGCCAGTAGTATAGAGGGACTAGCGGAAAGCACAGATACGCAGTATTTT. This sequence encodes CASSIEGLAESTDTQYF.